This T cell receptor beta chain was documented in a study of blood T cell repertoires in COVID-19. The CDR3 runs to 13 residues. Per germline, CDR1 SNHLY and CDR2 FYNNEI. Deletions cut 2 bases from V and 1 base from J, with 5 bases between. Some clones are missing from TCRdb's copy, which holds only in-frame ones; the method was immunoSEQ multiplex PCR. The sample includes roughly 190,000 clones, approximately 90% of them seen just once. This TCR was recovered from a human donor in a cohort sampled during active COVID-19. Material: peripheral blood. The chain recombines TRBV2 with TRBJ2-5; D gene ambiguous. The CDR3 here is CASSELIQETQYF. Written as DNA, the CDR3 is TGTGCCAGCAGTGAACTAATCCAAGAGACCCAGTACTTC.